This T cell receptor beta chain comes out of a study of beta chain features in type 1 diabetes listed by TCRdb under 2018. The study in broad terms: Mean age, gender distribution, total cell number and subset yield did not differ between patients and healthy donors. A total of 90 million to 140 million sorted cells were examined across all samples, and RNA yield correlated strongly with the number of cells per subset. The study compared TCRB repertoires of sorted circulating CD4+ T cell subsets between recently diagnosed type 1 diabetes patients and matched healthy donors. Regulatory and stem cell-like memory subsets were isolated from only 8 patients and roughly eight healthy donors, whereas naive and central memory subsets came from all 28 donors. What the authors observed across the whole study: Type 1 diabetes patients showed a moderate but significant shortening of TCRB CDR3 length in all four CD4+ subsets. Because small numbers of individuals were included in the HLA sub-analyses, any influence of HLA type on TCRB rearrangement was left unresolved. Because cDNA was sequenced instead of genomic DNA, activated cells with high expression could be over-represented, although the groups did not differ in activation or CD3 levels. Naive, central memory and regulatory TCRB repertoires appeared to be more similar among patients than among healthy donors. At VDJ recombination sites, patients with type 1 diabetes made fewer insertions and deleted more nucleotides, a pattern implying thymic rearrangement abnormalities. Shorter templates might have been favored by PCR, but patient and control samples were amplified and corrected together, so both groups would have been affected equally by any skew.

CDR1 and CDR2 (SGHRS, YFSETQ) derive from the germline V gene. V is trimmed back by 0 bases and J by 6 bases, and the junction contains 4 bases that no gene match accounts for. The cysteine opens and the phenylalanine closes a CDR3 of 14 amino acids. Kept here is only the CDR3 DNA, which spans 42 bases and is read in frame from base 1. The entire amount of isolated RNA was reverse transcribed using the High Capacity cDNA Reverse Transcription Kit, so the sequenced TCRB transcripts were expressed ones. Stem cell-like memory T cell samples underwent survey-depth immunoSEQ sequencing, averaging approximately 920,000 total reads per sample. Sorted cells were lysed in RLT buffer and RNA was extracted with DNase-treated RNeasy Micro or Mini kits, depending on cell number. To prevent cross-contamination, each cell subset was processed individually, whereas patient and healthy donor samples were processed jointly. TCRB sequences were amplified from cDNA with the immunoSEQ multiplex PCR, producing 87-bp fragments spanning the CDR3 region. Sequencing of the amplicons was done on the Illumina HiSeq platform. In the authors' own workflow: PCR bias was computationally corrected using synthetic template baselines, reads within Hamming distance 2 were collapsed, and singletons that could not be merged were discarded. By aligning reads against IMGT, V, D and J genes, CDR3 length, and insertions or deletions at six rearrangement sites were assigned. Within each subset, clonotype counts were normalized to the number of sorted cells before true diversity and Gini coefficients were calculated with the tcR R package. The overlap coefficient, calculated on TCRB nucleotide sequences, was used to measure repertoire sharing. TCRdb retrieved this table from immuneACCESS and kept in-frame rearrangements only. Not all clones are present; in checked studies, unresolved V genes account for under half, and no reason is known for the remainder. Clonal size and the V and J genes are those of that table, whereas D and trimming came from the DNA. The sample table contains roughly 50,000 clones; only one count was recorded for roughly 48% of them. Jointly, the top ten make up around 0.13% of the sample.

From each donor, a single peripheral blood sample of about 116 mL on average was drawn into heparinised tubes. A BD FACSAria II and a panel including CD45RO, CCR7, CD25, CD127, CD95 and CD27 were used to sort naive, central memory, regulatory and stem cell-like memory CD4+ T cells. Purity was above 95% for every sorted population. PBMCs were isolated right away by Lymphoprep density gradient centrifugation and were stained directly, without culture. So that batch effects would be minimized, each experiment stained and sorted samples in pairs, pairing one healthy donor with one patient. Remarks on this clone: The antigen it recognizes is unknown. Base qualities are missing; no much larger clone stands one base away.

This sequence originates from a man aged 25-45 years with type 1 diabetes. Sequenced material: stem cell memory CD4+ T cells from blood. The cell subset or site label for this specimen denotes: stem cell-like memory CD4+ T cells. The V and J genes are TRBV5-1 and TRBJ2-3, with 7 bases in between that match TRBD2. The base sequence is TGCGCCAGCAGCTTGGCGCGGGAGTCGGATACGCAGTATTTT. The resulting protein is CASSLARESDTQYF. The CDR3, completed at both ends by the reference TRBV5-1 and TRBJ2-3 genes, gives the full variable domain KAGVTQTPRYLIKTRGQQVTLSCSPISGHRSVSWYQQTPGQGLQFLFEYFSETQRNKGNFPGRFSGRQFSNSRSEMNVSTLELGDSALYLCASSLARESDTQYFGPGTRLTVL.